One and the same sample provided the 4 T cell receptor beta chains below, sequenced in a study of cytotoxic CD8 clonotypes in ibrutinib-treated CLL. Libraries were prepared by immunoSEQ multiplex PCR; TCRdb keeps only in-frame clonotypes and omits some of them. The sample carries 150,000 or so clones, 81% recorded once. The sequences come from PBMCs, collected after 12 months of ibrutinib treatment. Receptors were obtained from a human donor with chronic lymphocytic leukemia.

This CDR3 is CARKRRVEYEQYF. Here the CDR3 DNA reads TGTGCCCGAAAGAGACGGGTGGAATACGAGCAGTACTTC. This chain joins TRBV28 and TRBJ2-7; D unresolved. From germline, CDR1 is MDHEN and CDR2 SYDVKM. The CDR3 extends over 13 amino acids. Trimming took off 11 bases at V and 4 bases at J, with 18 bases between the two ends. Combining the CDR3 with reference TRBV28 and TRBJ2-7 gives the whole variable domain DVKVTQSSRYLVKRTGEKVFLECVQDMDHENMFWYRQDPGLGLRLIYFSYDVKMKEKGDIPEGYSVSREKKERFSLILESASTNQTSMYLCARKRRVEYEQYFGPGTRLTVT.

The CDR3, as DNA: TGTGCCAGCTTCGCGACTAGCGGGGTATACGAGCAGTACTTC. Protein: CASFATSGVYEQYF. The chain couples TRBV28 to TRBJ2-7; 11 bases are a match to TRBD2. The J segment lost 4 bases and the V segment lost 8 bases, leaving 7 bases of the junction unmatched. This CDR3 is built from 14 residues. Germline loops: CDR1 MDHEN, CDR2 SYDVKM.

The gene calls are TRBV7-3 and TRBJ1-1; D unresolved. The CDR3 is 14 residues long. The V and J ends lost 1 base and 0 bases respectively, with 6 bases between them. Germline lookup yields CDR1 SGHTA and CDR2 FQGTGA. The CDR3 nucleotides are TGTGCCAGCAGCTTAATTAGTATGAACACTGAAGCTTTCTTT. Its translation is CASSLISMNTEAFF.

V gene TRBV6-6 combines with J gene TRBJ1-1; possible D gene TRBD1, 6 bases. The V end was cut by 7 bases, the J end by 6 bases, with 15 bases between. Germline loops: CDR1 MNHNY, CDR2 SVGAGI (reference sequence). The CDR3 has 13 residues. CDR3 loop: CASTGGRGSEAFF. In DNA form, the CDR3 reads TGTGCCAGCACGGGGGGCAGGGGATCTGAAGCTTTCTTT.